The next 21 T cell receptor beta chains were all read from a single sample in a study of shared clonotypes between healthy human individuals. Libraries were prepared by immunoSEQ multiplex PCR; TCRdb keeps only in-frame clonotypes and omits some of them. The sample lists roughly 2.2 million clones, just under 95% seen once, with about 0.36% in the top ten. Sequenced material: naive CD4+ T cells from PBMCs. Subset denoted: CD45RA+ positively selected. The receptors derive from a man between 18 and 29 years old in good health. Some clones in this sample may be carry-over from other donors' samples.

The CDR3: CASSLVRVGRGEQFF. Written as DNA, the CDR3 is TGTGCCAGCAGTTTAGTTCGTGTAGGGCGCGGTGAGCAGTTCTTC. The genes are TRBV28 and TRBJ2-1; D gene ambiguous. Germline V gene lookup returns CDR1 MDHEN and CDR2 SYDVKM. This CDR3 is 15 amino acids long. V lost 2 bases to trimming and J lost 9 bases, with 17 bases between them.

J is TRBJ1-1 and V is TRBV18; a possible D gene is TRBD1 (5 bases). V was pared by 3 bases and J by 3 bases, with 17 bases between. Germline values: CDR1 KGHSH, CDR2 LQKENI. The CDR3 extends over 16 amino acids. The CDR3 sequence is CASSPFVGLSDTEAFF. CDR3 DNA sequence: TGTGCCAGCTCACCTTTTGTGGGGCTCTCAGACACTGAAGCTTTCTTT.

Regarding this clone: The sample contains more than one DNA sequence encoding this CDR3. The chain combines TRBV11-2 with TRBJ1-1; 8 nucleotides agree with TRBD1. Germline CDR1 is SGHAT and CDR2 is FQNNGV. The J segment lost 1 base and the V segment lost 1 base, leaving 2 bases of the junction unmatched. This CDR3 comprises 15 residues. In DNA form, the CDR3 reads TGTGCCAGCAGCTTAGCAGGGGGCAGGAACACTGAAGCTTTCTTT. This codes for CASSLAGGRNTEAFF.

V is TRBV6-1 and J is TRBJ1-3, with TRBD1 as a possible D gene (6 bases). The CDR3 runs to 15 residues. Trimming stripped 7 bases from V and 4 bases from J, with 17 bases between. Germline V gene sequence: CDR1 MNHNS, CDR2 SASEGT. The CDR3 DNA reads TGTGCCAGCACCAGGGGAAGTCCGACCGGAAACACCATATATTTT. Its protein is CASTRGSPTGNTIYF.

The CDR3 bases are TGTGCCAGCTCACCACCGTCTAGGGCCTACAATGAGCAGTTCTTC. Its translation: CASSPPSRAYNEQFF. This rearrangement joins TRBV18 to TRBJ2-1; D ambiguous. The CDR3 sequence is 15 residues long. V was pared by 0 bases and J by 2 bases, with 8 bases between. CDR1 is KGHSH, CDR2 LQKENI, per germline.

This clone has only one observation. The CDR3 nucleotides are TGTGCCAGCAGTGATGAAGCAGGGCCGGCATCGGGCTACACCTTC. Its translation is CASSDEAGPASGYTF. This chain uses TRBV2 with TRBJ1-2; D may be TRBD1 (5 bases). The CDR3 has 15 amino acids. V was trimmed by 3 bases and J by 8 bases, leaving 19 bases between them. CDR1 and CDR2 (germline): SNHLY, FYNNEI.

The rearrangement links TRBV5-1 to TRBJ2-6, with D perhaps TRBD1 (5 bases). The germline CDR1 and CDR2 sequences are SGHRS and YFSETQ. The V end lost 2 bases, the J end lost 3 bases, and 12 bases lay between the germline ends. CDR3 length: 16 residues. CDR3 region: CASSLDPGNGANVLTF. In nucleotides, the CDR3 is TGCGCCAGCAGCTTAGACCCAGGGAATGGGGCCAACGTCCTGACTTTC.

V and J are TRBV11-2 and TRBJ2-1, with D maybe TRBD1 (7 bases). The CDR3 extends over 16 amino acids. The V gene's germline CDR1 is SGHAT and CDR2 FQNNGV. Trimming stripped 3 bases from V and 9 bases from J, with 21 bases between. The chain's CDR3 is CASSFSSGNQGGEQFF. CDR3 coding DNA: TGTGCCAGCAGCTTTTCAAGCGGTAACCAGGGGGGTGAGCAGTTCTTC.

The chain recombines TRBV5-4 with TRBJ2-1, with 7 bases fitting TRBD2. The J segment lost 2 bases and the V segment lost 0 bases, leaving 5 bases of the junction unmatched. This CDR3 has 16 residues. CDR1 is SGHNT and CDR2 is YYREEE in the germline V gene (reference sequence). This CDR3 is CASSLVGGGPYNEQFF. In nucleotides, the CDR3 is TGTGCCAGCAGCTTGGTTGGGGGAGGGCCCTACAATGAGCAGTTCTTC. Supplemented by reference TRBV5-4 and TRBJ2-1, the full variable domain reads ETGVTQSPTHLIKTRGQQVTLRCSSQSGHNTVSWYQQALGQGPQFIFQYYREEENGRGNFPPRFSGLQFPNYSSELNVNALELDDSALYLCASSLVGGGPYNEQFFGPGTRLTVL.

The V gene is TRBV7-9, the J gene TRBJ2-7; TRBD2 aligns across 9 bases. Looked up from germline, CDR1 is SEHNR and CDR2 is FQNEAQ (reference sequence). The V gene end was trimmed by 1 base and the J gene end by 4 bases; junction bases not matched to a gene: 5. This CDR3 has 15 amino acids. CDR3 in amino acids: CASSLVLAGRYEQYF. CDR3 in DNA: TGTGCCAGCAGCTTAGTTCTAGCGGGGCGTTACGAGCAGTACTTC.

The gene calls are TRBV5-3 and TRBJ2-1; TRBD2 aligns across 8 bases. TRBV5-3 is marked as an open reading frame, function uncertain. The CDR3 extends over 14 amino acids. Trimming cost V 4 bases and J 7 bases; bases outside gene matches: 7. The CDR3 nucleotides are TGTGCCAGAAGCAAGCGGACTAGCCTAAATGAGCAGTTCTTC. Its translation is CARSKRTSLNEQFF.

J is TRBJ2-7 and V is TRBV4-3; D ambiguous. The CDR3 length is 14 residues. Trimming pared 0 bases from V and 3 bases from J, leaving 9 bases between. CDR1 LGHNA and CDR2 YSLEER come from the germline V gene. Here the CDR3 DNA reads TGCGCCAGCAGCCAAGAGGGTATGGTCTACGAGCAGTACTTC. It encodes CASSQEGMVYEQYF.

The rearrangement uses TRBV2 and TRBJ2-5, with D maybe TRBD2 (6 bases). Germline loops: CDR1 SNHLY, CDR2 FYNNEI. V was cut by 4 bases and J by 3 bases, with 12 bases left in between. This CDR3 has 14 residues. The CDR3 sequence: CASSGMGGEETQYF. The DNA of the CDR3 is TGTGCCAGCAGTGGCATGGGCGGGGAAGAGACCCAGTACTTC.

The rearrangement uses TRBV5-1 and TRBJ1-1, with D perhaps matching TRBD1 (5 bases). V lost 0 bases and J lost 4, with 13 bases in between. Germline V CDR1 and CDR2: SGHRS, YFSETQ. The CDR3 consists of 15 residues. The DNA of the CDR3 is TGCGCCAGCAGCTTGGAGCGGGGGTGGGGCACTGAAGCTTTCTTT. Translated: CASSLERGWGTEAFF.

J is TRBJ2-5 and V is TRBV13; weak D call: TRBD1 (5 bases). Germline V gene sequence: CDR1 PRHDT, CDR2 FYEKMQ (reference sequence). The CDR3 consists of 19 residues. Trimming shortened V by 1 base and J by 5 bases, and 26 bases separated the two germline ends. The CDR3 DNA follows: TGTGCCAGCAGCTTAGAAGGAGCAGGGTCGAACAAGGTGGTGGAGACCCAGTACTTC. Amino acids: CASSLEGAGSNKVVETQYF.

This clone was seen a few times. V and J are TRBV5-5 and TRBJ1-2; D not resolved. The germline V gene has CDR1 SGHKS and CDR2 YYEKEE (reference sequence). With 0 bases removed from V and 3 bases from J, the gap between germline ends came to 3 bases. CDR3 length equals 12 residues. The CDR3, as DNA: TGTGCCAGCAGCTTGGCAGACTATGGCTACACCTTC. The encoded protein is CASSLADYGYTF. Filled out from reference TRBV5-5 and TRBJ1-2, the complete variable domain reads DAGVTQSPTHLIKTRGQQVTLRCSPISGHKSVSWYQQVLGQGPQFIFQYYEKEERGRGNFPDRFSARQFPNYSSELNVNALLLGDSALYLCASSLADYGYTFGSGTRLTVV.

CDR3 in DNA: TGTGCCACCCAGATTGCAACTAATGAAAAACTGTTTTTT. This translates into CATQIATNEKLFF. The rearrangement uses TRBV28 and TRBJ1-4, with D hard to call. The V gene lost 10 bases and the J gene lost 0 bases, with 9 bases spanning the gap. The CDR3 runs to 13 residues. Germline CDR1 reads MDHEN; CDR2 reads SYDVKM.

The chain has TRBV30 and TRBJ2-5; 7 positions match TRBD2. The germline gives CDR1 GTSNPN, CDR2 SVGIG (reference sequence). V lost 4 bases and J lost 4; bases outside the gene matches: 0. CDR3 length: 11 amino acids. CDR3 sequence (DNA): TGTGCCTGGACTAGCGGAGAGACCCAGTACTTC. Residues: CAWTSGETQYF.

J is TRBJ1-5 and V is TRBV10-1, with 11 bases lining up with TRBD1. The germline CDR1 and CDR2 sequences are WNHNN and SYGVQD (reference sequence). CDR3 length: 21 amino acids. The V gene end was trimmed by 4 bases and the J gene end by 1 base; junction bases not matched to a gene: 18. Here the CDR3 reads CASSGGLTLDRGLGSNQPQHF. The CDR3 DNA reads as TGCGCCAGCAGTGGCGGTCTAACTTTGGACAGGGGGCTAGGGAGCAATCAGCCCCAGCATTTT.

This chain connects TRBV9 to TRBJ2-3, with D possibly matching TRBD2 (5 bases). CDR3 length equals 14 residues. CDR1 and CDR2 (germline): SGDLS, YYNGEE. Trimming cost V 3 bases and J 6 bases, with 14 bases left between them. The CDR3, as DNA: TGTGCCAGCAGCGAGGGCCCCGGCGGGGATACGCAGTATTTT. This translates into CASSEGPGGDTQYF.

CDR3 protein: CASSPNGGSDYGYTF. DNA of the CDR3: TGCGCCAGCAGCCCAAACGGGGGATCGGACTATGGCTACACCTTC. The chain combines TRBV5-1 with TRBJ1-2; possibly TRBD1 for D (5 bases). Germline V gene sequence: CDR1 SGHRS, CDR2 YFSETQ. This CDR3 has 15 residues. V lost 4 bases and J 3 bases, leaving 16 bases between the germline ends.